The source of this T cell receptor beta chain is a study of blood T cell repertoires in COVID-19. In the study overall: Samples came from the United States, Italy and Spain, spanning acute and convalescent COVID-19. Nucleic acid was either cDNA or gDNA, and it came from T cells, B-cell-depleted T cells, or PBMCs.

The count of this clone is one. Other nucleotide sequences in the sample specify the same CDR3. Profiling relied on immunoSEQ multiplex PCR, and the TCRdb table lists in-frame clones only, not all of them. The sample holds around 300,000 clones, about nine tenths seen once. This clonotype was sampled from a middle-aged man with acute or convalescent COVID-19. Source material: peripheral blood.

The CDR3 spells CASSLSTGNTIYF. DNA for the CDR3: TGTGCCAGCAGTTTGTCCACCGGTAACACCATATATTTT. The gene calls are TRBV12-3 or TRBV12-4 and TRBJ1-3, with unresolved D. V shed 3 bases and J shed 7 bases, with 10 bases lying between them. The CDR3 is 13 amino acids.